These T cell receptor beta chains were read from a single sample in a study of molecular identifiers for immune sequencing clone quantification. MiXCR was run by TCRdb on the PCR reads, yielding one entry per CDR3 protein. The sample lists over 600,000 distinct CDR3 sequences, 15% to 20% occurring once. The sequenced sample was naive CD8+ T cells from blood, with Jurkat cell RNA spiked in. Receptors were obtained from a human donor in good health. Some libraries in this study had Jurkat cell RNA spiked in. Each CDR3 is given with its conserved first and last residue. A D gene is named only where the DNA matches it firmly. Clone size is stated in some rows and not others, as once, few, many or a class when expanded.

D gene: TRBD1
J gene: TRBJ1-1
V gene: TRBV28
clone size: many
CDR3 DNA: TGTGCCAGCGCGACAGGGGGAACTGAAGCTTTCTTT
CDR3 protein: CASATGGTEAFF

D gene: TRBD2
J gene: TRBJ2-5
V gene: TRBV27
clone size: few
CDR3 DNA: TGTGCCAGCAGTTCTGGCGGGAGGGTTGGAGAGACCCAGTACTTC
CDR3 protein: CASSSGGRVGETQYF

D gene: -
J gene: TRBJ1-1
V gene: TRBV4-3
clone size: many
CDR3 DNA: TGCGCCAGCAGCCAAGGAGGGAAAGGGGCCTTCAACACTGAAGCTTTCTTT
CDR3 protein: CASSQGGKGAFNTEAFF

D gene: -
J gene: TRBJ1-2
V gene: TRBV19
clone size: -
CDR3 DNA: TGTGCCAGTAGTATCGGGACCAGATCCGCTAACTATGGCTACACCTTC
CDR3 protein: CASSIGTRSANYGYTF

D gene: TRBD2
J gene: TRBJ2-7
V gene: TRBV4-1
clone size: many
CDR3 DNA: TGCGCCAGCAGCCAAGTAAGCGGGGGTCATACTCTCTACGAGCAGTACTTC
CDR3 protein: CASSQVSGGHTLYEQYF

D gene: -
J gene: TRBJ2-7
V gene: TRBV4-1
clone size: many
CDR3 DNA: TGCGCCAGCAGCCAACTTCTTGGGACTCGGAGCTCCTACGAGCAGTACTTC
CDR3 protein: CASSQLLGTRSSYEQYF

D gene: -
J gene: TRBJ1-5
V gene: TRBV2
clone size: many
CDR3 DNA: TGTGCCAGCAGTGAAGATGGCAGGGGCAATCAGCCCCAGCATTTT
CDR3 protein: CASSEDGRGNQPQHF

D gene: -
J gene: TRBJ2-1
V gene: TRBV7-3
clone size: few
CDR3 DNA: TGTGCCAGCAGCCCGGGGGATAGGCCCTACAATGAGCAGTTCTTC
CDR3 protein: CASSPGDRPYNEQFF

D gene: -
J gene: TRBJ1-2
V gene: TRBV7-9
clone size: -
CDR3 DNA: TGTGCCAGCAGCTTAGGCGGGGGCGAGGGCTATGGCTACACCTTC
CDR3 protein: CASSLGGGEGYGYTF

D gene: TRBD1
J gene: TRBJ2-4
V gene: TRBV20-1
clone size: many
CDR3 DNA: TGCAGTGCACGACAGGGGGACAAAAACATTCAGTACTTC
CDR3 protein: CSARQGDKNIQYF

D gene: -
J gene: TRBJ2-1
V gene: TRBV29-1
clone size: -
CDR3 DNA: TGCAGCGCTAACAGGAATGAGCAGTTCTTC
CDR3 protein: CSANRNEQFF

D gene: -
J gene: TRBJ2-5
V gene: TRBV7-9
clone size: many
CDR3 DNA: TGTGCCAGCAGCTCAGTGCGGGTGGAGACCCAGTACTTC
CDR3 protein: CASSSVRVETQYF

D gene: TRBD1
J gene: TRBJ2-7
V gene: TRBV7-9
clone size: few
CDR3 DNA: TGTGCCAGCAGCTGGGACAGGCGTTCCTACGAGCAGTACTTC
CDR3 protein: CASSWDRRSYEQYF

D gene: TRBD2
J gene: TRBJ2-1
V gene: TRBV20-1
clone size: once
CDR3 DNA: TGCAGTGCCCGGGGCACTAGCGGGGGGTCCTACAATGGGCAGTTCTTC
CDR3 protein: CSARGTSGGSYNGQFF

D gene: -
J gene: TRBJ2-2
V gene: TRBV28
clone size: -
CDR3 DNA: TGTGCCAGCAGTCCGCTGACAGGAAACACCGGGGAGCTGTTTTTT
CDR3 protein: CASSPLTGNTGELFF

D gene: TRBD1
J gene: TRBJ2-1
V gene: TRBV12-3/TRBV12-4
clone size: -
CDR3 DNA: TGTGCCAGCAGTGCTGGACAGGGTTTTCATAATGAGCAGTTCTTC
CDR3 protein: CASSAGQGFHNEQFF

D gene: -
J gene: TRBJ2-4
V gene: TRBV6-5
clone size: many
CDR3 DNA: TGTGCCAGCGCGGGGGCAGGAGGGGCCTTAGGGAAAAACATTCAGTACTTC
CDR3 protein: CASAGAGGALGKNIQYF

D gene: -
J gene: TRBJ2-1
V gene: TRBV19
clone size: many
CDR3 DNA: TGTGCCAGTAGTCCCCTGGACGAGGGCTACTATGAGCAGTTCTTC
CDR3 protein: CASSPLDEGYYEQFF